This is a list of T cell receptor beta chains from one sample in a study of spatial heterogeneity in lung cancer. TCRdb analysed the 5' RACE reads with MiXCR anew, one entry per CDR3 protein. The data hold about 27,000 distinct CDR3 sequences, with roughly 7.2% observed a single time. The sequences come from lung tumor tissue, collected at surgery. The receptors here all came from a male donor with early-stage non-small cell lung cancer. CDR3s include the opening cysteine and the closing phenylalanine or tryptophan. The D gene is left open where the match is weak. Size values are once, few and many counts, or a class for expanded clones, and some rows have none.

TGCGCCAGCAGCCAAGGGGACAGGGTGCGTTATGGGGGCACCGGGGAGCTGTTTTTT,CASSQGDRVRYGGTGELFF,TRBD1,many,TRBJ2-2,TRBV4-1
TGTGCCAGCAGGCGCAAATTTACCCTCCACACTGAAGCTTTCTTT,CASRRKFTLHTEAFF,.,many,TRBJ1-1,TRBV27
TGTGCCAGCAGTATGGGACAGGGGGGCTACGAGCAGTACTTC,CASSMGQGGYEQYF,TRBD1,few,TRBJ2-7,TRBV28
TGCAGTGCTAGCGGGGGAAGCGGCACAGATACGCAGTATTTT,CSASGGSGTDTQYF,.,.,TRBJ2-3,TRBV20-1
TGTGCCAGCAGCCAAGTAGGGGGTTACACTGAAGCTTTCTTT,CASSQVGGYTEAFF,.,few,TRBJ1-1,TRBV4-2
TGCAGTGCAAGGACAGGGGGCAATCAGCCCCAGCATTTT,CSARTGGNQPQHF,TRBD1,many,TRBJ1-5,TRBV20-1
TGCAGTGCTGAACTAGCGGGGGGCTCGAGCACAGATACGCAGTATTTT,CSAELAGGSSTDTQYF,TRBD2,medium-sized,TRBJ2-3,TRBV20-1
TGTGCCAGCAGTGTGGGGACAGGCAGTAATCAGCCCCAGCATTTT,CASSVGTGSNQPQHF,TRBD1,few,TRBJ1-5,TRBV2
TGTGCCAGCAGCTTAGCTCGAGGGTTGGGTTCCTACAATGAGCAGTTCTTC,CASSLARGLGSYNEQFF,.,many,TRBJ2-1,TRBV7-2
TGTGCCAGCAGCCAAGACGAGTCGCGCCTAGATACGCAGTATTTT,CASSQDESRLDTQYF,.,.,TRBJ2-3,TRBV3-1
TGCGCCAGCAGCCCGCTGATAGGCACAGATACGCAGTATTTT,CASSPLIGTDTQYF,.,many,TRBJ2-3,TRBV4-1
TGCGCCAGCAGCCCCCTCGGGGGAGGGGTCCAAGAGACCCAGTACTTC,CASSPLGGGVQETQYF,TRBD2,many,TRBJ2-5,TRBV4-1
TGTGCCAGCAGCTCTAGGGGGGAGGTCAATTCACCCCTCCACTTT,CASSSRGEVNSPLHF,.,.,TRBJ1-6,TRBV7-2